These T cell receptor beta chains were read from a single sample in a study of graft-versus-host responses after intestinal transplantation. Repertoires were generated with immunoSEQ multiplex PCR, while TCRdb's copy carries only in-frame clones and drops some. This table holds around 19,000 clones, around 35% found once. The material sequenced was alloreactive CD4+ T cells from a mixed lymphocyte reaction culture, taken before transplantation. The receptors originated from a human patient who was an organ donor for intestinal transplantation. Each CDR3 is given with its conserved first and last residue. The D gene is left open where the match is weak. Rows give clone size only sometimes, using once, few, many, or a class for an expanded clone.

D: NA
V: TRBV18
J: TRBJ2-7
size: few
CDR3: CASSPLQANEQYF
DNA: TGTGCCAGCTCACCACTACAGGCTAACGAGCAGTACTTC

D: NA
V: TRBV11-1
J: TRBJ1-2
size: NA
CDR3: CASSLAGTSGYTF
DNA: TGTGCCAGCAGCTTAGCGGGGACCAGTGGCTACACCTTC

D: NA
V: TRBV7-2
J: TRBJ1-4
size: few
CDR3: CASGLDSPLGGFKLFF
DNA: TGTGCCAGCGGACTAGACAGCCCCTTAGGTGGTTTCAAACTGTTTTTT

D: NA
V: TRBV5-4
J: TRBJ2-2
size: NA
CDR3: CASQPGLDTGELFF
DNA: TGTGCCAGCCAGCCCGGTTTGGACACCGGGGAGCTGTTTTTT

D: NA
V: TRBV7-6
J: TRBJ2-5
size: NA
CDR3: CASSTFGGTQYF
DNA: TGTGCCAGCAGCACATTCGGGGGGACCCAGTACTTC

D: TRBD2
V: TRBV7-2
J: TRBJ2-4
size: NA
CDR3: CASSFYSGPGNIQYF
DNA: TGTGCCAGCAGCTTCTATAGCGGGCCAGGAAACATTCAGTACTTC

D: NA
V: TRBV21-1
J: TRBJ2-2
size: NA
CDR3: CASSIGSVKGITGELFF
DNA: TGTGCCAGCAGCATCGGGTCCGTTAAGGGAATCACCGGGGAGCTGTTTTTT

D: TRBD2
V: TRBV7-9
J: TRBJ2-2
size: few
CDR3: CASSLAAGVVTGELFF
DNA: TGTGCCAGCAGCTTGGCCGCGGGAGTGGTTACCGGGGAGCTGTTTTTT

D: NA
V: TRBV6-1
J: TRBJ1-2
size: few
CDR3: CASRPTGSHGYTF
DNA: TGTGCCAGCAGACCTACGGGCTCCCATGGCTACACCTTC

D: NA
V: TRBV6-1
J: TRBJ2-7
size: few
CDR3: CASSGGQSYEQYF
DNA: TGTGCCAGCAGTGGAGGACAGAGCTACGAGCAGTACTTC

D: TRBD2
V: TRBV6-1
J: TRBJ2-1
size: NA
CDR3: CASSWTSGSNEQFF
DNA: TGTGCCAGCAGCTGGACTAGCGGGAGCAATGAGCAGTTCTTC

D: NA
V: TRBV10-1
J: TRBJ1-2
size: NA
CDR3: CASRTEAGYTF
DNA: TGCGCCAGCAGGACAGAGGCTGGCTACACCTTC

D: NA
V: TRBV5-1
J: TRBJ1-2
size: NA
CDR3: CASSLVVGSNYGYTF
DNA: TGCGCCAGCAGCCTCGTCGTGGGGTCTAACTATGGCTACACCTTC

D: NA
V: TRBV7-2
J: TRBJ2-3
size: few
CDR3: CASSRRSVTGTDTQYF
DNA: TGTGCCAGCAGCCGACGCTCTGTAACAGGGACGGATACGCAGTATTTT

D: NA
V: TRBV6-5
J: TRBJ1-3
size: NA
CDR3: CASSYWQSGNTIYF
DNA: TGTGCCAGCAGTTACTGGCAGTCCGGAAACACCATATATTTT

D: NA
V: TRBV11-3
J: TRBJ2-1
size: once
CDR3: CASSELHYNEQFF
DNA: TGTGCCAGCAGCGAGCTGCACTACAATGAGCAGTTCTTC

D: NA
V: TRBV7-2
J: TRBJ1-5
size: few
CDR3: CASSLDSRLPQPQHF
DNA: TGTGCCAGCAGCTTAGATTCGAGGCTGCCTCAGCCCCAGCATTTT

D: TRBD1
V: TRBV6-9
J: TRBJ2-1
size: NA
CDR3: CASSRDSLTYEQFF
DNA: TGTGCCAGCAGTAGGGACAGTTTAACCTACGAGCAGTTCTTC

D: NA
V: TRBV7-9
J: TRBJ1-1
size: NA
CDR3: CASSFLGGHTEAFF
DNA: TGTGCCAGCAGCTTCTTGGGGGGGCACACTGAAGCTTTCTTT

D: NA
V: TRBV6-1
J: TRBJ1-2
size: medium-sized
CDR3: CASSEALVTGYTF
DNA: TGTGCCAGCAGTGAAGCGCTGGTAACTGGCTACACCTTC

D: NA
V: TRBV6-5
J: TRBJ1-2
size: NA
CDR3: CASSRGGGLYGYTF
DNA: TGTGCCAGCAGTCGTGGGGGAGGGCTGTATGGCTACACCTTC

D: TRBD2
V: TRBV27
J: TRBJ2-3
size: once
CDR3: CASSFRLAKRVTDTQYF
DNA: TGTGCCAGCAGTTTTAGACTAGCGAAACGGGTCACAGATACGCAGTATTTT